Presented here are 27 T cell receptor beta chains from one specimen sequenced in a study of graft-versus-host responses after intestinal transplantation. What these receptors recognize is not known. Produced via immunoSEQ multiplex PCR; TCRdb's table is partial and in-frame only. The data contain more than 25,000 clones, 82% of them seen just once; the ten biggest clones take up 0.7%. The starting material was unstimulated CD4+ T cells sorted from spleen or lymph node cells, obtained before intestinal transplant. The receptors here all came from a human donor who received an intestinal transplant.

In its sample, this clone was seen a few times. The chain has TRBV5-1 and TRBJ2-4; TRBD2 matches at 15 bases. J lost 0 bases, V lost 4 bases, and 8 bases had no gene match. The V gene's germline CDR1 is SGHRS and CDR2 YFSETQ. The CDR3 contains 19 residues. In nucleotides, the CDR3 is TGCGCCAGCAGCCCGGGACTAGCGGGAGGAGGGGGAGCCAAAAACATTCAGTACTTC. Translated, it gives CASSPGLAGGGGAKNIQYF.

This clone was recorded only once. This rearrangement joins TRBV6-1 to TRBJ1-1; weak D call: TRBD1 (5 bases). Germline CDR1 and CDR2: MNHNS and SASEGT. This CDR3 is built from 14 residues. V lost 7 bases, J lost 7 bases, and 19 bases lay in between. CDR3 residues: CASIPRGGYSEAFF. In DNA form, the CDR3 reads TGTGCCAGCATCCCAAGGGGAGGATATAGTGAAGCTTTCTTT.

The CDR3 DNA reads as TGTGCCAGCAGTTTAACTTGGGACAGCGCCTACGAGCAGTACTTC. Its translation is CASSLTWDSAYEQYF. V is TRBV27 and J is TRBJ2-7; TRBD1 agrees at 7 bases. The V and J ends lost 2 bases and 2 bases, in that order; junction bases with no gene match: 6. Germline-derived CDR1 and CDR2 are MNHEY and SMNVEV (reference sequence). The CDR3 covers 15 residues.

This clone was observed a handful of times. The chain links TRBV2 to TRBJ1-2; the D is unclear. CDR1 and CDR2 from the germline V gene are SNHLY and FYNNEI. Trimming took off 7 bases at V and 2 bases at J, with 8 bases between the two ends. The CDR3 has 12 residues. The CDR3 bases are TGTGCCAGCACCGTCGCCAACTATGGCTACACCTTC. Translated: CASTVANYGYTF.

The V gene is TRBV19, the J gene TRBJ1-2; 9 positions agree with TRBD1. CDR1 is LNHDA, CDR2 SQIVND, per germline (reference sequence). J gave up 5 bases and V 5 bases, and 6 bases lay outside the gene matches. The CDR3 spans 14 residues. Here the CDR3 DNA reads TGTGCCAGTAGTCCCCGGGACAGGGATTATGGCTACACCTTC. Amino acid sequence: CASSPRDRDYGYTF.

V usage is TRBV6-5 and J usage is TRBJ1-1; weak D call: TRBD1 (6 bases). The V end was cut by 4 bases, the J end by 7 bases, with 16 bases between. There are 14 residues in the CDR3. Looked up from germline, CDR1 is MNHEY and CDR2 is SVGAGI. The CDR3 region has the DNA TGTGCCAGCAGTTCCTCATCAGACAGGTTTGAAGCTTTCTTT. Protein: CASSSSSDRFEAFF.

The chain combines TRBV4-1 with TRBJ2-3; TRBD2 agrees at 7 bases. The J segment lost 4 bases and the V segment lost 3 bases, leaving 22 bases of the junction unmatched. Germline V gene lookup returns CDR1 MGHRA and CDR2 YSYEKL. CDR3 length: 20 residues. CDR3 in DNA: TGCGCCAGCAGCCATCCGGGACTACGTCGCTTATCCTATACCCCAGATACGCAGTATTTT. This gives the protein CASSHPGLRRLSYTPDTQYF.

The V and J genes are TRBV4-1 and TRBJ1-6, with D possibly being TRBD1 (6 bases). The germline CDR1 and CDR2 sequences are MGHRA and YSYEKL. Trimming took off 4 bases at V and 0 bases at J, with 10 bases between the two ends. The CDR3 is made up of 16 amino acids. CDR3: CASSRTASSYNSPLHF. The DNA of the CDR3 is TGCGCCAGCAGCCGGACAGCGAGCTCCTATAATTCACCCCTCCACTTT.

The CDR3 region is CASSPVGTGDHYGYTF. The DNA for the CDR3 is TGTGCCAGCTCACCCGTCGGGACAGGGGATCACTATGGCTACACCTTC. The gene calls are TRBV18 and TRBJ1-2; TRBD1 matches at 10 bases. The CDR3 has 16 amino acids. Germline CDR1 reads KGHSH; CDR2 reads LQKENI. Unmatched junction bases numbered 7, after V lost 3 bases and J lost 3 bases.

The chain joins TRBV7-9 to TRBJ2-3; no firm D call. CDR3 length: 12 residues. Germline values: CDR1 SEHNR, CDR2 FQNEAQ (reference sequence). The V gene lost 1 base and the J gene lost 3 bases, with 2 bases spanning the gap. The CDR3 region is CASSLETDTQYF. CDR3 coding DNA: TGTGCCAGCAGCTTAGAGACAGATACGCAGTATTTT.

The chain joins TRBV11-2 to TRBJ2-7; a possible D gene is TRBD1 (6 bases). V lost 2 bases to trimming and J lost 2 bases, with 13 bases between them. Germline CDR1 reads SGHAT; CDR2 reads FQNNGV. The CDR3 has 15 amino acids. In DNA form, the CDR3 reads TGTGCCAGCAGCTTAAATTCAGGGGCTACCTACGAGCAGTACTTC. Translation gives CASSLNSGATYEQYF.

This sequence joins TRBV7-9 and TRBJ2-1; D possibly matches TRBD1 or TRBD2 (7 bases each). The CDR3 consists of 16 residues. The germline V gene encodes CDR1 SEHNR and CDR2 FQNEAQ (reference sequence). The V gene lost 3 bases and the J gene lost 6 bases, with 18 bases spanning the gap. Here the CDR3 reads CASSLSRGGTGNEQFF. In DNA, the CDR3 is TGTGCCAGCAGCTTGTCCAGGGGGGGTACGGGCAATGAGCAGTTCTTC.

V and J are TRBV10-3 and TRBJ1-3, with D maybe TRBD1 (5 bases). CDR1 and CDR2 from the germline V gene are ENHRY and SYGVKD. The CDR3 length is 14 residues. V lost 6 bases and J 0 bases, leaving 9 bases between the germline ends. CDR3 amino acids: CAISPTGSGNTIYF. The CDR3, as DNA: TGTGCCATCAGCCCAACAGGCTCTGGAAACACCATATATTTT.

This clone was seen just once. This chain joins TRBV25-1 and TRBJ1-1, with D tentatively TRBD1 (6 bases). Per germline, CDR1 MGHDK and CDR2 SYGVNS. This CDR3 contains 17 residues. Trimming shortened V by 0 bases and J by 3 bases, and 17 bases separated the two germline ends. The chain's CDR3 is CASSEYRGHRDYTEAFF. The CDR3 DNA reads as TGTGCCAGCAGTGAATATAGGGGCCACAGGGACTACACTGAAGCTTTCTTT.

This clone is a singleton in its sample. The chain links TRBV27 to TRBJ1-4, with unresolved D. The CDR3 is made up of 17 amino acids. Trimming took 2 bases from V and 3 from J, leaving 16 bases between them. Germline loops: CDR1 MNHEY, CDR2 SMNVEV (reference sequence). The CDR3 DNA follows: TGTGCCAGCAGTTTAAGAGGAGGGTACTATCCTAATGAAAAACTGTTTTTT. Protein product: CASSLRGGYYPNEKLFF.

The J gene is TRBJ2-7, the V gene TRBV6-5, with 10 bases identical to TRBD2. V lost 8 bases to trimming and J lost 7 bases; unmatched junction nucleotides: 8. Germline CDR1 MNHEY, CDR2 SVGAGI. The CDR3 runs to 13 residues. In nucleotides, the CDR3 is TGTGCCAGCGGGCCGAGCGGGAGGGGGGAGCAGTACTTC. This translates into CASGPSGRGEQYF.

This chain uses TRBV30 with TRBJ1-3; D is perhaps TRBD1 (6 bases). Trimming removed 2 bases from V and 0 bases from J, with 11 bases in between. CDR3 length: 15 residues. CDR1 and CDR2 from the germline V gene are GTSNPN and SVGIG (reference sequence). CDR3 in amino acids: CAWSPRQVSGNTIYF. The CDR3 DNA is TGTGCCTGGAGTCCTCGACAGGTCTCTGGAAACACCATATATTTT.

V gene TRBV5-1 combines with J gene TRBJ2-6; D gene uncertain. Trimming left V 0 bases short and J 0 bases short, with 7 bases between. Germline assignment: CDR1 SGHRS and CDR2 YFSETQ. This CDR3 is 16 amino acids long. The CDR3 coding sequence is TGCGCCAGCAGCTTGGACCGCATCTCTGGGGCCAACGTCCTGACTTTC. It is translated as CASSLDRISGANVLTF.

CDR3: CASRDRKVTDTQYF. CDR3 coding DNA: TGTGCCAGCAGGGACCGCAAGGTCACAGATACGCAGTATTTT. The chain joins TRBV2 to TRBJ2-3; D ambiguous. The germline V gene encodes CDR1 SNHLY and CDR2 FYNNEI. The ends were cut back, 6 bases at V and 2 bases at J, with 12 bases in the middle. The CDR3 runs 14 residues.

The table lists this clone with a count of one. The CDR3 is CASTRGGYTDTQYF. The CDR3 DNA sequence: TGTGCCAGCACCCGGGGAGGGTACACAGATACGCAGTATTTT. The rearrangement joins TRBV2 to TRBJ2-3, with 7 nucleotides matching TRBD2. This CDR3 comprises 14 residues. The germline V gene encodes CDR1 SNHLY and CDR2 FYNNEI. V was clipped by 7 bases and J by 2 bases; unmatched bases: 6.

The chain has TRBV29-1 and TRBJ2-3, with a possible D match to TRBD1 (6 bases). This CDR3 region has 17 residues. Germline CDR1 and CDR2: SQVTM and ANQGSEA. Trimming took 1 base from V and 3 from J, leaving 20 bases between them. The CDR3 here is CSVEAHRVGLATDTQYF. Here the CDR3 DNA reads TGCAGCGTTGAAGCACACAGGGTCGGTTTGGCGACAGATACGCAGTATTTT.

V usage is TRBV19 and J usage is TRBJ2-2; 11 nucleotides match TRBD2. The CDR3 has 14 amino acids. Germline CDR1 is LNHDA and CDR2 is SQIVND (reference sequence). V shed 6 bases and J 4 bases; nucleotides not matched to a gene: 1. CDR3 protein: CASRGLAATGELFF. The DNA for the CDR3 is TGTGCCAGTAGGGGACTAGCGGCCACCGGGGAGCTGTTTTTT.

V and J are TRBV15 and TRBJ2-3; TRBD2 aligns across 9 bases. The germline V gene encodes CDR1 LNHNV and CDR2 YYDKDF (reference sequence). The CDR3 totals 16 residues. The V and J ends lost 0 bases and 6 bases, in that order; junction bases with no gene match: 7. The CDR3 bases are TGTGCCACCAGCAGAGATCTAGCGGGATCGCAGGATACGCAGTATTTT. This gives the protein CATSRDLAGSQDTQYF.

The V and J genes are TRBV7-2 and TRBJ2-7, with D hard to call. The CDR3 is 16 residues long. Trimming left V 1 base short and J 3 bases short, with 16 bases between. Germline V gives CDR1 SGHTA, CDR2 FQGNSA. DNA for the CDR3: TGTGCCAGCAGCTTAGTCGGCTCAGGCTCTTACTACGAGCAGTACTTC. It is translated as CASSLVGSGSYYEQYF.

This chain joins TRBV2 and TRBJ1-6; D not certain. Trimming took 6 bases from V and 6 from J, leaving 3 bases between them. Looked up from germline, CDR1 is SNHLY and CDR2 is FYNNEI. The CDR3 length is 11 residues. Written as DNA, the CDR3 is TGTGCCAGCAGGGGTAATTCACCCCTCCACTTT. Its translation: CASRGNSPLHF.

This clone has a single count. The CDR3 loop reads CARPRRLKLFF. Written as DNA, the CDR3 is TGTGCCAGACCGCGGAGGCTCAAACTGTTTTTT. The gene calls are TRBV10-3 and TRBJ1-4; no definite D call. Trimming removed 10 bases at V and 11 bases at J, with 14 bases between. The CDR3 covers 11 residues. CDR1 and CDR2 (germline): ENHRY, SYGVKD.

The count of this clone is one. The chain is built from TRBV5-6 and TRBJ1-2; no clear D gene. Between the trimmed V and J ends, which lost 2 bases and 4 bases, there was a span of 21 bases. Germline CDR1 is SGHDT and CDR2 is YYEEEE. This CDR3 comprises 17 residues. The CDR3 region is CASSLEANTDKVYGYTF. The CDR3 DNA reads as TGTGCCAGCAGCTTAGAAGCCAACACGGATAAAGTCTATGGCTACACCTTC.